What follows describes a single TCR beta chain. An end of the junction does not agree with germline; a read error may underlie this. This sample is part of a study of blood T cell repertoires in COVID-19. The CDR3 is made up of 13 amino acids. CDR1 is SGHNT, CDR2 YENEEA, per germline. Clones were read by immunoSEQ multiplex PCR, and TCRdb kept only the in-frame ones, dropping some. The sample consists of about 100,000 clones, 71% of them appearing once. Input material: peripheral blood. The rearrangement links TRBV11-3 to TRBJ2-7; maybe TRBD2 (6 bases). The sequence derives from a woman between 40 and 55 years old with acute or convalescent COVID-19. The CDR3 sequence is CASSLGDSHEQYF. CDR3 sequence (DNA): TGTGCCAGCAGCCTAGGGGACTCCCACGAGCAGTACTTC.